This T cell receptor (beta chain) was profiled in a study of vaccination effects on CD4 cells after COVID-19. Study outcomes and limitations: Few convalescent patients and no early post-infection timepoints were included in the study. After vaccination, at late timepoints, clones induced by infection and by vaccine contracted markedly.

Viral peptide pool expansion of antigen-specific CD4+ T cells preceded sequencing in the ViraFEST assay. CD4+ T cell isolation took place after less than 13 days of culture. BNT162b2 vaccine or mRNA-1273 vaccine was given to participants in two doses. V shed 5 bases and J 4 bases; nucleotides not matched to a gene: 5. Per the germline V gene, CDR1 is SEHNR and CDR2 is FQNEAQ (reference sequence). The CDR3 consists of 15 residues. The repertoire was sequenced with immunoSEQ multiplex PCR; TCRdb's copy has only in-frame clones and lacks some. The table lists around 32,000 clones, 72% of them singletons. Note on this clone: What it binds is not known.

This clonotype was obtained from a human donor who received a COVID-19 vaccine. The chain employs TRBV7-9 and TRBJ1-5, with TRBD1 matching over 10 bases. The sample in question was CD4+ T cells from PBMCs cultured with HCoV-229E spike peptides, obtained after COVID-19 vaccination. The CDR3 protein is CASSPGQGGNQPQHF. CDR3 in DNA: TGTGCCAGCAGCCCCGGACAGGGGGGGAATCAGCCCCAGCATTTT.